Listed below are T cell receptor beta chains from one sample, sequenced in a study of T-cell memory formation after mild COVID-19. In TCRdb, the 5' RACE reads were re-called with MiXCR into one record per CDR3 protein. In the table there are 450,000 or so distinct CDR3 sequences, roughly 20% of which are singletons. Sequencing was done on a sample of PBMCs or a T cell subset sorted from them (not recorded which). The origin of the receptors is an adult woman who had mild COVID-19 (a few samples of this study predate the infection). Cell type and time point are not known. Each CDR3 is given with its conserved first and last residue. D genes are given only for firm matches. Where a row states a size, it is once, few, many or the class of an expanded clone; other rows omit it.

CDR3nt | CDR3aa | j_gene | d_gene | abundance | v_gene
TGTGCCAGCAGCCGATCCGGGACCGGAGAGGGAGGCTACACCTTC | CASSRSGTGEGGYTF | TRBJ1-2 | NA | few | TRBV4-2
TGTGCCAGCAGCTTAGTTTCAGGGGAATTGGCCTATGGCTACACCTTC | CASSLVSGELAYGYTF | TRBJ1-2 | NA | few | TRBV7-9
TGTGCCAGCAGCGTAGGACTAGCGGGAGGATACGAGCAGTACTTC | CASSVGLAGGYEQYF | TRBJ2-7 | TRBD2 | NA | TRBV9
TGTGCCAGCACCACAACCGAGGGGAATCAGCCCCAGCATTTT | CASTTTEGNQPQHF | TRBJ1-5 | NA | few | TRBV12-3/TRBV12-4
TGTGCCAGCAGCTTCGGGACCGCGGAAGAGACCCAGTACTTC | CASSFGTAEETQYF | TRBJ2-5 | NA | NA | TRBV5-5
TGTGCCAGCATACGGCAGGGTTCCTACGAGCAGTACTTC | CASIRQGSYEQYF | TRBJ2-7 | NA | few | TRBV6-2/TRBV6-3
TGTGCCAGCAGTGACTCGGGGGAGCAGTTCTTC | CASSDSGEQFF | TRBJ2-1 | NA | NA | TRBV6-4
TGTGCCAGCAGCTTAGGACAGGGTGGCTATGGCTACACCTTC | CASSLGQGGYGYTF | TRBJ1-2 | TRBD1 | few | TRBV5-1
TGTGCCTGGAGCTTGGGGCAGGGATTTAATACGCAGTATTTT | CAWSLGQGFNTQYF | TRBJ2-3 | NA | NA | TRBV30
TGCAGTGCTACTCAGACTAGCGGGGGAGGCACAGATACGCAGTATTTT | CSATQTSGGGTDTQYF | TRBJ2-3 | TRBD2 | NA | TRBV20-1
TGCAGTGCTAGACGACCGGGTGAAGCTTTCTTT | CSARRPGEAFF | TRBJ1-1 | NA | NA | TRBV20-1
TGCGCCAGCAGCCAGCAACTAGATACGCAGTATTTT | CASSQQLDTQYF | TRBJ2-3 | NA | NA | TRBV4-1
TGCGCCAGCAGCGATACAGGGGACGAACGGGGCTACACCTTC | CASSDTGDERGYTF | TRBJ1-2 | TRBD1 | NA | TRBV5-1
TGTGCCAGCAGAGAGAGGGGACGGCTCACAGATACGCAGTATTTT | CASRERGRLTDTQYF | TRBJ2-3 | NA | NA | TRBV6-1
TGTGCCATCAGTGCGCAGGGGGCACCCACCGGGGAGCTGTTTTTT | CAISAQGAPTGELFF | TRBJ2-2 | TRBD1 | NA | TRBV10-3
TGTGCCAGCAGTCTTAGGGACAGGGAGGTCGGCTACACCTTC | CASSLRDREVGYTF | TRBJ1-2 | TRBD1 | NA | TRBV12-3/TRBV12-4
TGTGCCACCAGTGATTGGAGGACCCGGGGGTCCTACAATGAGCAGTTCTTC | CATSDWRTRGSYNEQFF | TRBJ2-1 | NA | many | TRBV24-1
TGCGCCAGCAGCTTGGCAACGGCTAGAACAGATACGCAGTATTTT | CASSLATARTDTQYF | TRBJ2-3 | NA | NA | TRBV5-1
TGCGCCAGCAGCGTCACCGGGACGGTGTATGTAGAAGCTTTCTTT | CASSVTGTVYVEAFF | TRBJ1-1 | NA | NA | TRBV5-1
TGTGCCAGCAGTAGACTAGCGGGAGCGACAGATACGCAGTATTTT | CASSRLAGATDTQYF | TRBJ2-3 | TRBD2 | few | TRBV12-3/TRBV12-4